A single sample gave rise to the 25 T cell receptor beta chains below, sequenced in a study of technical replicates of blood from a few donors. Method: immunoSEQ multiplex PCR; TCRdb's copy keeps in-frame clones and lacks some. Of approximately 79,000 clones in the sample, around 97% were seen once. The sequencing input was T cells isolated from PBMCs. The receptors here all came from a human donor in good health.

The chain couples TRBV4-1 to TRBJ2-2; TRBD2 might be the D (6 bases). V was trimmed by 4 bases and J by 3 bases, leaving 9 bases between them. This CDR3 region has 14 residues. Germline V gene sequence: CDR1 MGHRA, CDR2 YSYEKL. In nucleotides, the CDR3 is TGCGCCAGCAGCCCCGGGACTTACACCGGGGAGCTGTTTTTT. Translation: CASSPGTYTGELFF.

The chain employs TRBV28 and TRBJ2-7; 8 bases are a match to TRBD2. CDR3 length: 19 residues. V shed 6 bases and J 1 base; nucleotides not matched to a gene: 20. CDR1 MDHEN and CDR2 SYDVKM come from the germline V gene. This chain's CDR3 is CASSLNIQREKYLSYEQYF. The CDR3 nucleotides are TGTGCCAGCAGCCTCAATATCCAGCGGGAGAAATATTTATCCTACGAGCAGTACTTC.

V usage is TRBV7-8 and J usage is TRBJ2-6; tentative D call: TRBD1 (5 bases). Trimming shortened V by 3 bases and J by 1 base, and 13 bases separated the two germline ends. The CDR3 sequence is 17 residues long. Germline V gene sequence: CDR1 SGHVS, CDR2 FQNEAQ. The CDR3 protein is CASSFRDRPSGANVLTF. The CDR3 region has the DNA TGTGCCAGCAGCTTTAGAGACAGACCTTCTGGGGCCAACGTCCTGACTTTC. The full variable domain, in which reference TRBV7-8 and TRBJ2-6 provide the parts outside the CDR3, is GAGVSQSPRYKVAKRGQDVALRCDPISGHVSLFWYQQALGQGPEFLTYFQNEAQLDKSGLPSDRFFAERPEGSVSTLKIQRTQQEDSAVYLCASSFRDRPSGANVLTFGAGSRLTVL.

J is TRBJ2-3 and V is TRBV2, with 10 bases aligning to TRBD1. This CDR3 has 16 amino acids. Germline V gives CDR1 SNHLY, CDR2 FYNNEI. The V segment lost 0 bases and the J segment 4 bases; nucleotides outside the gene matches: 4. The CDR3: CASSEAPTGGSDTQYF. In DNA, the CDR3 is TGTGCCAGCAGTGAAGCACCGACAGGGGGCTCAGATACGCAGTATTTT.

The chain employs TRBV25-1 and TRBJ2-7, with 7 bases fitting TRBD1. Germline lookup yields CDR1 MGHDK and CDR2 SYGVNS. The CDR3 loop spans 15 amino acids. Trimming took 5 bases from V and 3 from J; bases not matched to a gene: 10. The CDR3 DNA follows: TGTGCCAGCAGTTACCTTGGACAGGCTGGCTACGAGCAGTACTTC. This sequence encodes CASSYLGQAGYEQYF.

The V and J genes are TRBV4-3 and TRBJ2-2; 8 bases map to TRBD1. There are 19 residues in the CDR3. Germline trimming cut 0 bases from V and 0 bases from J; bases unmatched to any gene: 9. Per germline, CDR1 LGHNA and CDR2 YSLEER. This CDR3 is CASSQEFQAGGSNTGELFF. In nucleotides, the CDR3 is TGCGCCAGCAGCCAAGAATTCCAGGCAGGGGGCTCGAACACCGGGGAGCTGTTTTTT.

The genes are TRBV5-1 and TRBJ2-1; TRBD1 matches 8 bases. This CDR3 contains 15 residues. After removal of 4 bases from V and 7 bases from J, the junction contained 10 bases not matched to a gene. Germline V lookup: CDR1 SGHRS, CDR2 YFSETQ. The CDR3 DNA reads as TGCGCCAGCAGCCCTCGGACAGGGAAGAGTAATGAGCAGTTCTTC. It encodes CASSPRTGKSNEQFF.

J is TRBJ2-1 and V is TRBV7-2; 8 bases align to TRBD2. With 3 bases clipped from V and 7 bases from J, the junction kept 5 bases outside the gene matches. This CDR3 is 14 amino acids long. CDR1 and CDR2 from the germline V gene are SGHTA and FQGNSA. The CDR3 loop is CASSFSGRGNEQFF. In nucleotides, the CDR3 is TGTGCCAGCAGCTTCAGCGGGAGAGGAAATGAGCAGTTCTTC.

This clone has just one count. The chain employs TRBV7-9 and TRBJ2-3; no firm D call. The CDR3 contains 11 residues. Per the germline V gene, CDR1 is SEHNR and CDR2 is FQNEAQ (reference sequence). V lost 5 bases and J lost 6, with 6 bases in between. CDR3 region: CASSPRDTQYF. In DNA, the CDR3 is TGTGCCAGCAGCCCCAGGGATACGCAGTATTTT.

The chain recombines TRBV28 with TRBJ2-7; 10 nucleotides align to TRBD2. Germline V gives CDR1 MDHEN, CDR2 SYDVKM. Trimming took 8 bases from V and 4 from J; bases not matched to a gene: 8. The CDR3 loop spans 14 amino acids. CDR3 sequence: CASVEAGGSYEQYF. In nucleotides, the CDR3 is TGTGCCAGCGTCGAAGCGGGAGGGTCGTACGAGCAGTACTTC.

The gene calls are TRBV7-9 and TRBJ2-1; 8 nucleotides line up with TRBD2. This CDR3 is built from 15 residues. Germline V gene data show CDR1 as SEHNR and CDR2 as FQNEAQ (reference sequence). Unmatched junction bases numbered 6, after V lost 4 bases and J lost 4 bases. CDR3 amino acids: CASSSSGRPYNEQFF. CDR3 in DNA: TGTGCCAGCAGCTCGAGCGGGAGACCTTACAATGAGCAGTTCTTC. The entire variable domain, with the rest obtained from reference TRBV7-9 and TRBJ2-1, is as follows: DTGVSQNPRHKITKRGQNVTFRCDPISEHNRLYWYRQTLGQGPEFLTYFQNEAQLEKSRLLSDRFSAERPKGSFSTLEIQRTEQGDSAMYLCASSSSGRPYNEQFFGPGTRLTVL.

CDR3 sequence: CASSEWLDEGYNEQFF. CDR3 nucleotides: TGTGCCAGCAGTGAATGGCTAGACGAAGGCTACAATGAGCAGTTCTTC. This chain connects TRBV6-1 to TRBJ2-1; D is undetermined. This CDR3 contains 16 residues. V lost 2 bases and J lost 3, with 14 bases in between. The germline gives CDR1 MNHNS, CDR2 SASEGT.

CDR3 sequence (DNA): TGTGCCAGCAGCCCGTGGACTAGCGGGACAGAGACCCAGTACTTC. Its translation: CASSPWTSGTETQYF. The rearrangement joins TRBV4-2 to TRBJ2-5; 12 positions match TRBD2. From germline, CDR1 is LGHNA and CDR2 YNFKEQ. Trimming cost V 4 bases and J 4 bases; bases outside gene matches: 4. The CDR3 totals 15 residues.

This chain links TRBV19 with TRBJ2-6; D possibly corresponds to TRBD1 (6 bases). This CDR3 region has 16 residues. Germline V lookup: CDR1 LNHDA, CDR2 SQIVND (reference sequence). Trimming shortened V by 7 bases and J by 0 bases, and 13 bases separated the two germline ends. CDR3 region: CASNGGRFSGANVLTF. The CDR3 DNA reads TGTGCCAGTAATGGGGGCCGATTCTCTGGGGCCAACGTCCTGACTTTC. The variable domain in full, with the rest retrieved from reference TRBV19 and TRBJ2-6, is DGGITQSPKYLFRKEGQNVTLSCEQNLNHDAMYWYRQDPGQGLRLIYYSQIVNDFQKGDIAEGYSVSREKKESFPLTVTSAQKNPTAFYLCASNGGRFSGANVLTFGAGSRLTVL.

As DNA, the CDR3 is TGTGCCAGCAAGCATAGGACTAGCGGGAGTCATGAGCAGTTCTTC. Translating gives CASKHRTSGSHEQFF. The chain is built from TRBV2 and TRBJ2-1; 13 nucleotides align to TRBD2. The length of the CDR3 is 15 residues. Trimming cost V 7 bases and J 8 bases; bases outside gene matches: 8. Germline loops: CDR1 SNHLY, CDR2 FYNNEI.

The chain couples TRBV4-3 to TRBJ2-7; TRBD1 aligns across 11 bases. The CDR3 sequence is 15 residues long. The germline V gene encodes CDR1 LGHNA and CDR2 YSLEER. Trimming removed 0 bases from V and 2 bases from J; junction bases left unmatched: 0. The CDR3 nucleotides read TGCGCCAGCAGCCAAGAGGACAGGGGGCCCTACGAGCAGTACTTC. This translates into CASSQEDRGPYEQYF.

This clone was counted once. The chain links TRBV2 to TRBJ2-1, with 8 bases lining up with TRBD2. This CDR3 comprises 12 residues. With V trimmed by 4 bases and J by 12 bases, 5 bases remained unmatched. From germline, CDR1 is SNHLY and CDR2 FYNNEI. In DNA form, the CDR3 reads TGTGCCAGCAGTGCGAGCGGGAGAGGGCAGTTCTTC. As protein: CASSASGRGQFF. Looking up the rest from reference TRBV2 and TRBJ2-1 gives the full variable domain: EPEVTQTPSHQVTQMGQEVILRCVPISNHLYFYWYRQILGQKVEFLVSFYNNEISEKSEIFDDQFSVERPDGSNFTLKIRSTKLEDSAMYFCASSASGRGQFFGPGTRLTVL.

The genes are TRBV13 and TRBJ1-4; no firm D call. Germline-derived CDR1 and CDR2 are PRHDT and FYEKMQ (reference sequence). V lost 3 bases and J 7 bases, leaving 12 bases between the germline ends. The CDR3 contains 14 residues. In DNA form, the CDR3 reads TGTGCCAGCAGCTTTCTCACTCATCCTGAAAAACTGTTTTTT. This codes for CASSFLTHPEKLFF.

V and J are TRBV13 and TRBJ2-1; 9 positions agree with TRBD2. This CDR3 region has 15 residues. CDR1 PRHDT and CDR2 FYEKMQ come from the germline V gene (reference sequence). V shed 5 bases and J 4 bases; nucleotides not matched to a gene: 6. CDR3 sequence (DNA): TGTGCCAGCAGCCCGGATACTAGCGGGTACAATGAGCAGTTCTTC. Translated: CASSPDTSGYNEQFF.

The V call is TRBV5-1, the J call TRBJ2-1, with D possibly TRBD2 on 5 matching bases. CDR1 and CDR2 from the germline V gene are SGHRS and YFSETQ. The CDR3 extends over 14 amino acids. Trimming stripped 0 bases from V and 8 bases from J, with 12 bases between. The CDR3 here is CASSLVASSDEQFF. CDR3 sequence (DNA): TGCGCCAGCAGCTTGGTGGCTAGCAGCGATGAGCAGTTCTTC.

The chain recombines TRBV4-1 with TRBJ2-5; TRBD2 is a possible D gene (6 bases). V was shortened by 1 base and J by 3 bases, with 6 bases between the two germline ends. The CDR3 spans 13 residues. From germline, CDR1 is MGHRA and CDR2 YSYEKL. CDR3 nucleotides: TGCGCCAGCAGCCAAGCGGGGGAAGAGACCCAGTACTTC. It codes for CASSQAGEETQYF.

For the CDR3, the DNA is TGTGCCAGCAGCGTAGTCACTAGCGGGAGGGCCGGTGAGCAGTTCTTC. As protein: CASSVVTSGRAGEQFF. The chain combines TRBV9 with TRBJ2-1, with 13 bases matching TRBD2. Germline assignment: CDR1 SGDLS and CDR2 YYNGEE. V lost 0 bases, J lost 9 bases, and 6 bases stayed unmatched. CDR3 size: 16 residues. Together with reference TRBV9 and TRBJ2-1, the CDR3 gives the full variable domain: DSGVTQTPKHLITATGQRVTLRCSPRSGDLSVYWYQQSLDQGLQFLIQYYNGEERAKGNILERFSAQQFPDLHSELNLSSLELGDSALYFCASSVVTSGRAGEQFFGPGTRLTVL.

This chain uses TRBV28 with TRBJ1-2; 7 bases line up with TRBD1. This CDR3 is 13 amino acids long. V lost 5 bases, J lost 3 bases, and 3 bases stayed unmatched. Per germline, CDR1 MDHEN and CDR2 SYDVKM. The CDR3 here is CASSPGTDYGYTF. The DNA of the CDR3 is TGTGCCAGCAGTCCCGGGACAGACTATGGCTACACCTTC.

V is TRBV6-5 and J is TRBJ2-1; 7 positions agree with TRBD2. Germline V gene sequence: CDR1 MNHEY, CDR2 SVGAGI. The CDR3 is made up of 14 amino acids. The trim removed 4 bases at V and 6 bases at J, leaving 6 bases unmatched. CDR3 nucleotide sequence: TGTGCCAGCAGTTTACAGCGGGACCTCAATGAGCAGTTCTTC. This sequence encodes CASSLQRDLNEQFF.

This sequence joins TRBV30 and TRBJ2-7; 7 nucleotides agree with TRBD1. CDR3 length equals 11 residues. Germline V gene data show CDR1 as GTSNPN and CDR2 as SVGIG (reference sequence). J lost 6 bases, V lost 3 bases, and 2 bases had no gene match. The CDR3 nucleotides read TGTGCCTGGAGAAGGGGGCCCGAGCAGTACTTC. It codes for CAWRRGPEQYF.